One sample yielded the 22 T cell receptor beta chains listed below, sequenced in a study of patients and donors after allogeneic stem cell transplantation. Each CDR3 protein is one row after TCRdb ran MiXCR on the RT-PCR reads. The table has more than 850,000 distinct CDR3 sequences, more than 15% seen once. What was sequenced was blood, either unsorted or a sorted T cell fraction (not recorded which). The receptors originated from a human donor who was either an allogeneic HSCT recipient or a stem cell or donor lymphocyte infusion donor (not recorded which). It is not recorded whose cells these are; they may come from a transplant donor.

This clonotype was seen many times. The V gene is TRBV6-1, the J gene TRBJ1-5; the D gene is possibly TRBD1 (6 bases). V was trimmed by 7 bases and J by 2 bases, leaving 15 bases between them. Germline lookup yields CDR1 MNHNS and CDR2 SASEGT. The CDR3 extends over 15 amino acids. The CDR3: CASKEGGQRNQPQHF. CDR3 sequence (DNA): TGTGCCAGCAAGGAAGGGGGGCAACGCAATCAGCCCCAGCATTTT.

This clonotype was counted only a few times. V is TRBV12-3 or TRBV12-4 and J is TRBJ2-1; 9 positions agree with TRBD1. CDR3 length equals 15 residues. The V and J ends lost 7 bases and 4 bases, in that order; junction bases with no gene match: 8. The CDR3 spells CASILQGAGYNEQFF. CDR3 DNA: TGTGCCAGCATCTTACAGGGGGCGGGATACAATGAGCAGTTCTTC.

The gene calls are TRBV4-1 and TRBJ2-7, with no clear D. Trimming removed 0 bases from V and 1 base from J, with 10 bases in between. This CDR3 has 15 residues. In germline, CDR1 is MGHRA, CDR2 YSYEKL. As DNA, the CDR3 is TGCGCCAGCAGCCAAGATCCCAACCCTTCCTACGAGCAGTACTTC. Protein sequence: CASSQDPNPSYEQYF.

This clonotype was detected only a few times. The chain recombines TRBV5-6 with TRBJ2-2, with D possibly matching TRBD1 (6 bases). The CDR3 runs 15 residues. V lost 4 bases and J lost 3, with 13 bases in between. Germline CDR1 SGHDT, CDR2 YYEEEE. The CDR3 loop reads CASSRTVKDTGELFF. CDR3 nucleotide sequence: TGTGCCAGCAGCCGGACAGTGAAAGACACCGGGGAGCTGTTTTTT. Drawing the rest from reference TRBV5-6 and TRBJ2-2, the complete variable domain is DAGVTQSPTHLIKTRGQQVTLRCSPKSGHDTVSWYQQALGQGPQFIFQYYEEEERQRGNFPDRFSGHQFPNYSSELNVNALLLGDSALYLCASSRTVKDTGELFFGEGSRLTVL.

This chain's CDR3 is CSAPGGAATNEKLFF. The CDR3 DNA sequence: TGCAGTGCCCCCGGGGGGGCAGCAACTAATGAAAAACTGTTTTTT. The rearrangement uses TRBV20-1 and TRBJ1-4; D perhaps matches TRBD1 (6 bases). Trimming cost V 6 bases and J 0 bases, with 14 bases left between them. The CDR3 is 15 amino acids. Germline CDR1 is DFQATT and CDR2 is SNEGSKA (reference sequence).

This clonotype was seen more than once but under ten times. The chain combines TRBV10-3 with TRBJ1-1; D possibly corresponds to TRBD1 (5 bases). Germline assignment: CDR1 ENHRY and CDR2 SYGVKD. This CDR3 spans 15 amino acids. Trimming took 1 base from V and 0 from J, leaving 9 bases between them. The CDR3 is CAISELGDVNTEAFF. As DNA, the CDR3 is TGTGCCATCAGTGAGTTGGGGGACGTGAACACTGAAGCTTTCTTT.

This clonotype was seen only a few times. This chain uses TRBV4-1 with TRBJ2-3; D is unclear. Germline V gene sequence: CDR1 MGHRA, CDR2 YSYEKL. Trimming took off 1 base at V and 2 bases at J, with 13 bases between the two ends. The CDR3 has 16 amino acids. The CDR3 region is CASSQGISSHTDTQYF. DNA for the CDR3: TGCGCCAGCAGCCAAGGTATTAGCAGCCACACAGATACGCAGTATTTT.

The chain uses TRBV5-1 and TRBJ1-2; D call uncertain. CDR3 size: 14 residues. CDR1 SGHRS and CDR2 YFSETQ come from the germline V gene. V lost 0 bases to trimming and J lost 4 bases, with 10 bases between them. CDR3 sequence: CASSLDGESYGYTF. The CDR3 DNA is TGCGCCAGCAGCTTGGATGGGGAGTCCTATGGCTACACCTTC.

CDR3 amino acids: CASNQGEGNQPQHF. The DNA for the CDR3 is TGTGCCAGCAACCAGGGGGAAGGCAATCAGCCCCAGCATTTT. This rearrangement joins TRBV9 to TRBJ1-5, with 7 nucleotides matching TRBD1. After removal of 6 bases from V and 2 bases from J, the junction contained 5 bases not matched to a gene. Germline V gene lookup returns CDR1 SGDLS and CDR2 YYNGEE. The CDR3 covers 14 residues. Using reference TRBV9 and TRBJ1-5 for the parts outside the CDR3, the full variable domain is DSGVTQTPKHLITATGQRVTLRCSPRSGDLSVYWYQQSLDQGLQFLIQYYNGEERAKGNILERFSAQQFPDLHSELNLSSLELGDSALYFCASNQGEGNQPQHFGDGTRLSIL.

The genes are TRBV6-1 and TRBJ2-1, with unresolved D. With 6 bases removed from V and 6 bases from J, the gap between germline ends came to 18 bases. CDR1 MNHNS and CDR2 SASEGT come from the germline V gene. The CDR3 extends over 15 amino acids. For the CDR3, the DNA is TGTGCCAGCAGCCCCTCAATACTCGGTAGCAATGAGCAGTTCTTC. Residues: CASSPSILGSNEQFF.

CDR3 DNA sequence: TGCGCCAGCAGCCAAGAAAGTGAGCACCCTGAGCAGTTCTTC. This gives the protein CASSQESEHPEQFF. The chain couples TRBV4-1 to TRBJ2-1; D call uncertain. This CDR3 region has 14 residues. Trimming cost V 0 bases and J 9 bases, with 12 bases left between them. The germline gives CDR1 MGHRA, CDR2 YSYEKL.

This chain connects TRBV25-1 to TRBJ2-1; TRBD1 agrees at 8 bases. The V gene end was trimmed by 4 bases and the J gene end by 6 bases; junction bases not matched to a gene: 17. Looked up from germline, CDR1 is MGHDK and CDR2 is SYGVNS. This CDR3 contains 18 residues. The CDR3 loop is CASSARTWTGRFGNEQFF. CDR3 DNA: TGTGCCAGCAGTGCACGTACCTGGACAGGGAGGTTTGGCAATGAGCAGTTCTTC. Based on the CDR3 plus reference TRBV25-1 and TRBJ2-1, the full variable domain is EADIYQTPRYLVIGTGKKITLECSQTMGHDKMYWYQQDPGMELHLIHYSYGVNSTEKGDLSSESTVSRIRTEHFPLTLESARPSHTSQYLCASSARTWTGRFGNEQFFGPGTRLTVL.

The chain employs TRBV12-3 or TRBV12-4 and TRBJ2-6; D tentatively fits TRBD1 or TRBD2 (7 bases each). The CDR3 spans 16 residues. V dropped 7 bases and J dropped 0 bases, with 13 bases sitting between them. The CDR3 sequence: CASKRDSPSGANVLTF. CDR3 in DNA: TGTGCCAGCAAGCGGGACAGCCCCTCTGGGGCCAACGTCCTGACTTTC.

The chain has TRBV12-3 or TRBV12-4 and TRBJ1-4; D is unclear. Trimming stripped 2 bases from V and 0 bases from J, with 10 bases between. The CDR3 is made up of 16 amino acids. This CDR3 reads CASSLSGFATNEKLFF. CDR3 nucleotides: TGTGCCAGCAGTTTAAGCGGATTTGCAACTAATGAAAAACTGTTTTTT.

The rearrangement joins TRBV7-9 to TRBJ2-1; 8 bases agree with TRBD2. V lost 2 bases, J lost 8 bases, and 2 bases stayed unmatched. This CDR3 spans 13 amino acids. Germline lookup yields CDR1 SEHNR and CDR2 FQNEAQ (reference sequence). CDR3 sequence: CASSLSSGDEQFF. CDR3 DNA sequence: TGTGCCAGCAGCTTAAGTAGCGGGGATGAGCAGTTCTTC.

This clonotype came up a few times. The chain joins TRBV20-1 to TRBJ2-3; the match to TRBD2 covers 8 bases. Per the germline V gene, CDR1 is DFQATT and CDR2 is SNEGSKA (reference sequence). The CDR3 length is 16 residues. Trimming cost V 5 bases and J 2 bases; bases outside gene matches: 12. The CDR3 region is CSASPDGRVFTDTQYF. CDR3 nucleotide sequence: TGCAGTGCTTCTCCAGACGGGAGGGTTTTCACAGATACGCAGTATTTT.

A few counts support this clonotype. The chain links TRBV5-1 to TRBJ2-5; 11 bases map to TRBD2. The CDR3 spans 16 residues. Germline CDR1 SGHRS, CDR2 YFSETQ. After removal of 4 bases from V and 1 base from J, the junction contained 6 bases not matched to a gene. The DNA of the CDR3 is TGCGCCAGCAGCCAGGGACTAGCGGTAACCCAAGAGACCCAGTACTTC. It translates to CASSQGLAVTQETQYF.

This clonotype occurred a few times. The CDR3 nucleotides are TGTGCCAGCAGCCAACTGGAGGGGAACTCTGGAAACACCATATATTTT. It codes for CASSQLEGNSGNTIYF. This chain links TRBV14 with TRBJ1-3; D perhaps matches TRBD1 (5 bases). The germline V gene encodes CDR1 SGHDN and CDR2 FVKESK. The V gene lost 2 bases and the J gene lost 0 bases, with 11 bases spanning the gap. The CDR3 has 16 residues.

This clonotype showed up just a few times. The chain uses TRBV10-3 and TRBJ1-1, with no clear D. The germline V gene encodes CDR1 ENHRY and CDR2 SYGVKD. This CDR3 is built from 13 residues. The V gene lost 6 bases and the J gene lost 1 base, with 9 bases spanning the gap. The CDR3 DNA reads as TGTGCCATCAGCGCAAACAAGAACACTGAAGCTTTCTTT. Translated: CAISANKNTEAFF.

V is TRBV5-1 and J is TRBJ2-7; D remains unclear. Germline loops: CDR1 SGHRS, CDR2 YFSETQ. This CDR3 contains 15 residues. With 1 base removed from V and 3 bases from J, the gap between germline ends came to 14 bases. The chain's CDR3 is CASSLISAKIYEQYF. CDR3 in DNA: TGCGCCAGCAGCTTGATTTCAGCGAAAATCTACGAGCAGTACTTC.

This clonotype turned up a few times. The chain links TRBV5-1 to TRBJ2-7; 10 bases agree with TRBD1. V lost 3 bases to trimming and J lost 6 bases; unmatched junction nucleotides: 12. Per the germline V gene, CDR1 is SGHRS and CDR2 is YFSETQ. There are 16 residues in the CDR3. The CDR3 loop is CASSSTNSRDRGEQYF. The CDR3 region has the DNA TGCGCCAGCAGCTCCACAAATTCCCGGGACAGGGGCGAGCAGTACTTC.

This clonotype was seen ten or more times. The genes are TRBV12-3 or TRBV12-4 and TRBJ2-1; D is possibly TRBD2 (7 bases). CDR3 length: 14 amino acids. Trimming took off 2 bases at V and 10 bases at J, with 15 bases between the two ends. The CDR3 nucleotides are TGTGCCAGCAGTTTAATCGGGGGGCCCACCGAGCAGTTCTTC. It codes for CASSLIGGPTEQFF.